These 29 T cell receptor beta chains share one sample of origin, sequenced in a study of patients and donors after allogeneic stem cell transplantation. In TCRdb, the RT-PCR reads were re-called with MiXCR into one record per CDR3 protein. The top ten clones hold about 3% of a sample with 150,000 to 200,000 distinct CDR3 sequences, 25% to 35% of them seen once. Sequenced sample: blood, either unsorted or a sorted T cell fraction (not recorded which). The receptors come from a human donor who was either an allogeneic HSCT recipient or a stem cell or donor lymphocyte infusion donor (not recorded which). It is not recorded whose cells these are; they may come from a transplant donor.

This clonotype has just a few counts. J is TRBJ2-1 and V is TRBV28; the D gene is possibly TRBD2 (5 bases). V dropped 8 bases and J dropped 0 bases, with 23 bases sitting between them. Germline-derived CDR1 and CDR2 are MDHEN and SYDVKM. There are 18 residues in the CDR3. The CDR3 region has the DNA TGTGCCAGCGTCCCGAGGACTCCGTCTCCGAGCTCCTACAATGAGCAGTTCTTC. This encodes CASVPRTPSPSSYNEQFF.

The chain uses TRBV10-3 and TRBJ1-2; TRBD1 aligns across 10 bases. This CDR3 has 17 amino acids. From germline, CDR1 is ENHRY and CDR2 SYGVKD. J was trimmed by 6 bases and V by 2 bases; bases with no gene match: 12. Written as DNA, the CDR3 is TGTGCCATCAGTGAGACCCCGGGACAGGGGTTAGGAGATGGCTACACCTTC. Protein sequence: CAISETPGQGLGDGYTF.

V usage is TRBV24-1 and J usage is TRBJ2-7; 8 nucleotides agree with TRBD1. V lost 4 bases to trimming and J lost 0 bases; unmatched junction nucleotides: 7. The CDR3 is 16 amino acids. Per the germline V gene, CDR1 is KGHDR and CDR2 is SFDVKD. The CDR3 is CATSDSGQGGSYEQYF. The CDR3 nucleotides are TGTGCCACCAGTGACTCCGGACAGGGAGGCTCCTACGAGCAGTACTTC.

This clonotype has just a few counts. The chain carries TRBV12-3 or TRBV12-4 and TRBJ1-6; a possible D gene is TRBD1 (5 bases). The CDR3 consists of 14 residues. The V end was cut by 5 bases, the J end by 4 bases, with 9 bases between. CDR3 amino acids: CASSLTAYNSPLHF. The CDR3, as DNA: TGTGCCAGCAGTCTGACAGCGTATAATTCACCCCTCCACTTT.

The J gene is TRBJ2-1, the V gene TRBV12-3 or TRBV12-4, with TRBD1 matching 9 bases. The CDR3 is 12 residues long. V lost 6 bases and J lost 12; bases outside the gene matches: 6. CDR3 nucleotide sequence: TGTGCCAGCAGGCAACCGACAGGGGGGCAGTTCTTC. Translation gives CASRQPTGGQFF.

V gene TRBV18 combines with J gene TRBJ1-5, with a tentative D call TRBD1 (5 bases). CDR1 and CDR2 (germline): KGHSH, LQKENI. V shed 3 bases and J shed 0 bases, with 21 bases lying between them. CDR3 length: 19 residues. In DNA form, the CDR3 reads TGTGCCAGCTCACCGGGAGGACATAGAAGGGACCATAGCAATCAGCCCCAGCATTTT. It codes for CASSPGGHRRDHSNQPQHF. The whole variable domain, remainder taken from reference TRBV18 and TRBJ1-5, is NAGVMQNPRHLVRRRGQEARLRCSPMKGHSHVYWYRQLPEEGLKFMVYLQKENIIDESGMPKERFSAEFPKEGPSILRIQQVVRGDSAAYFCASSPGGHRRDHSNQPQHFGDGTRLSIL.

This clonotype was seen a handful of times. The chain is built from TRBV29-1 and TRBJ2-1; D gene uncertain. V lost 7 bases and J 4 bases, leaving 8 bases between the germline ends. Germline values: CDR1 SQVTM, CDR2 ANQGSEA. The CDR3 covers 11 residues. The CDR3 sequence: CSGVGYNEQFF. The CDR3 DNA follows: TGCAGCGGTGTCGGGTACAATGAGCAGTTCTTC.

CDR3 sequence (DNA): TGCAGTGCTAGAGTCGTGGGCCTACGGGAGCAGTACTTC. Its protein product is CSARVVGLREQYF. V gene TRBV20-1 combines with J gene TRBJ2-7; D is unresolved. The CDR3 is 13 amino acids. Germline CDR1 is DFQATT and CDR2 is SNEGSKA (reference sequence). Trimming stripped 1 base from V and 7 bases from J, with 14 bases between.

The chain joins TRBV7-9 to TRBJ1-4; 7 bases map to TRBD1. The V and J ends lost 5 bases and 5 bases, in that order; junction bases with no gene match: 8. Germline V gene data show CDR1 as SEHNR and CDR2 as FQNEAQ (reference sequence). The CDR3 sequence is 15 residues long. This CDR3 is CASSGRDSMNEKLFF. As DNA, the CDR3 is TGTGCCAGCAGCGGTCGGGACAGTATGAATGAAAAACTGTTTTTT. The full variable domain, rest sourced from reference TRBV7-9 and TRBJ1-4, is DTGVSQNPRHKITKRGQNVTFRCDPISEHNRLYWYRQTLGQGPEFLTYFQNEAQLEKSRLLSDRFSAERPKGSFSTLEIQRTEQGDSAMYLCASSGRDSMNEKLFFGSGTQLSVL.

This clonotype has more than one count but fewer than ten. The CDR3 DNA follows: TGTGCCAGCAGTCAACCACGGGGGAAGGCTGGAAACACCATATATTTT. Its protein product is CASSQPRGKAGNTIYF. The V gene is TRBV28, the J gene TRBJ1-3, with a tentative D call TRBD1 (5 bases). The V gene lost 5 bases and the J gene lost 2 bases, with 16 bases spanning the gap. CDR3 length: 16 amino acids. The V gene's germline CDR1 is MDHEN and CDR2 SYDVKM. Using reference TRBV28 and TRBJ1-3 for the parts outside the CDR3, the full variable domain is DVKVTQSSRYLVKRTGEKVFLECVQDMDHENMFWYRQDPGLGLRLIYFSYDVKMKEKGDIPEGYSVSREKKERFSLILESASTNQTSMYLCASSQPRGKAGNTIYFGEGSWLTVV.

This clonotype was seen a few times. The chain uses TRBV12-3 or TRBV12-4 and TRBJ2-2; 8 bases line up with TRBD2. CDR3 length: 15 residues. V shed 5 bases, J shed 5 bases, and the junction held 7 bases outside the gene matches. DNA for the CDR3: TGTGCCAGCAGTCCCGGACTAGCCCTGACCGGGGAGCTGTTTTTT. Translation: CASSPGLALTGELFF.

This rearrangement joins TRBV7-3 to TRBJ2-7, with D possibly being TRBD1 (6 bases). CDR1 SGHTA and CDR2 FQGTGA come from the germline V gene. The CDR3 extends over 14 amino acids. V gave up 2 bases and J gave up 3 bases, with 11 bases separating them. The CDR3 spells CASSLDGRGYEQYF. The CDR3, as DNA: TGTGCCAGCAGCTTAGACGGCAGGGGCTACGAGCAGTACTTC.

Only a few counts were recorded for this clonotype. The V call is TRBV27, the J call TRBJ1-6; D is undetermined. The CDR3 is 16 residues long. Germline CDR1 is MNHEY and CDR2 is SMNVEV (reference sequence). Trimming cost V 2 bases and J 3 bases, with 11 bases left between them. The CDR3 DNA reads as TGTGCCAGCAGTTTAACCGGCAAGTACTATAATTCACCCCTCCACTTT. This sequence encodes CASSLTGKYYNSPLHF.

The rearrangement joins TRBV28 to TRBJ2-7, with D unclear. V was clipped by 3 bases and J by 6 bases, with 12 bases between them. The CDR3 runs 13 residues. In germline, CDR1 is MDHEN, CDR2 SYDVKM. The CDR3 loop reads CASSLVSTTEQYF. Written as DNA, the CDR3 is TGTGCCAGCAGTTTGGTCAGTACAACCGAGCAGTACTTC. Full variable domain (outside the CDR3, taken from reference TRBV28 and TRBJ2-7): DVKVTQSSRYLVKRTGEKVFLECVQDMDHENMFWYRQDPGLGLRLIYFSYDVKMKEKGDIPEGYSVSREKKERFSLILESASTNQTSMYLCASSLVSTTEQYFGPGTRLTVT.

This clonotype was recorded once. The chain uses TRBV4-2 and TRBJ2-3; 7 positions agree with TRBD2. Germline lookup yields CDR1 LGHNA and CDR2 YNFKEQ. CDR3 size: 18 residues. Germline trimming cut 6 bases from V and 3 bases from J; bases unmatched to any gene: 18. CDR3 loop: CASRPASGKFSGTDTQYF. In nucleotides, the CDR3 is TGTGCCAGCAGACCAGCTAGCGGAAAATTCAGTGGGACAGATACGCAGTATTTT.

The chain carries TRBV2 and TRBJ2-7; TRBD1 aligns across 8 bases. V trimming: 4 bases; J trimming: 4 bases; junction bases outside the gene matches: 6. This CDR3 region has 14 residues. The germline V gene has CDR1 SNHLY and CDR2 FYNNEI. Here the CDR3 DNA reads TGTGCCAGCAGTGGCCGGACAGGGAGGTACGAGCAGTACTTC. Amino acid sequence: CASSGRTGRYEQYF.

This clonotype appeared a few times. CDR3 in amino acids: CASSPFPGGQRGNEQFF. CDR3 coding DNA: TGTGCCAGCTCACCATTTCCGGGCGGACAGAGGGGTAATGAGCAGTTCTTC. The rearrangement uses TRBV18 and TRBJ2-1, with TRBD1 as a possible D gene (6 bases). Germline V gene sequence: CDR1 KGHSH, CDR2 LQKENI. With 2 bases removed from V and 7 bases from J, the gap between germline ends came to 21 bases. The CDR3 is made up of 17 amino acids. The full variable domain, rest sourced from reference TRBV18 and TRBJ2-1, is NAGVMQNPRHLVRRRGQEARLRCSPMKGHSHVYWYRQLPEEGLKFMVYLQKENIIDESGMPKERFSAEFPKEGPSILRIQQVVRGDSAAYFCASSPFPGGQRGNEQFFGPGTRLTVL.

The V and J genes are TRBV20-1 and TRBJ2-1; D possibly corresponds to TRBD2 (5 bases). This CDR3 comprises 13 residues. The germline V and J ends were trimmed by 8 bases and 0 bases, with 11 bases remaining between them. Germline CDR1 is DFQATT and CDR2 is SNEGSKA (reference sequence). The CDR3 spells CSSLASSYNEQFF. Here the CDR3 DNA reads TGCAGTAGCCTAGCTTCCTCCTACAATGAGCAGTTCTTC.

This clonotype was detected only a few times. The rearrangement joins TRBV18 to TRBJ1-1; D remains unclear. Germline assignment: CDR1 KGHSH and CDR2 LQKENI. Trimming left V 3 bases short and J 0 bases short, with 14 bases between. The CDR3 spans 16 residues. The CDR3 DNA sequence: TGTGCCAGCTCACCGGTTGGGAGGCAGCTGAACACTGAAGCTTTCTTT. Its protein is CASSPVGRQLNTEAFF.

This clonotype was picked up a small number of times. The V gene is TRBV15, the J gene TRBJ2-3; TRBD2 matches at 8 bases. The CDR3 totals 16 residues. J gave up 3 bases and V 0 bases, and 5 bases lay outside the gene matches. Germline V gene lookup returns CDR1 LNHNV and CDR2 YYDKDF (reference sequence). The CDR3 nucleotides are TGTGCCACCAGCAGAGAACGAGCTAGCGGGACAGATACGCAGTATTTT. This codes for CATSRERASGTDTQYF.

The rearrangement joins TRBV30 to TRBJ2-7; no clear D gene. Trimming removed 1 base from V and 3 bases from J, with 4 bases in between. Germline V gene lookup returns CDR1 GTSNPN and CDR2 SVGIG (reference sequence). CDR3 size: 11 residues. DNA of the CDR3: TGTGCCTGGAGTGATGGCTACGAGCAGTACTTC. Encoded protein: CAWSDGYEQYF.

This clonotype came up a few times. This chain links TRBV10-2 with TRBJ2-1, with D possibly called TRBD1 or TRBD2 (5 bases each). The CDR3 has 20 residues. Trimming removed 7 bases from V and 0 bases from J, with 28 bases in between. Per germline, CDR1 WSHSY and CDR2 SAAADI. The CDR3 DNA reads TGCGCCAGCACACCCGATGGGGGTGGGGGAAGGCAAAGCTCCTACAATGAGCAGTTCTTC. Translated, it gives CASTPDGGGGRQSSYNEQFF.

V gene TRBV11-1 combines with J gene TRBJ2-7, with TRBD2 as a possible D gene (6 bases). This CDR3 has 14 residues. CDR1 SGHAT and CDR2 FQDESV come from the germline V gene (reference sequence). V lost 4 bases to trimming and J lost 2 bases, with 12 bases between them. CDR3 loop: CASSSTPGAYEQYF. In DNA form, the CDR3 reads TGTGCCAGCAGCTCTACCCCGGGGGCCTACGAGCAGTACTTC.

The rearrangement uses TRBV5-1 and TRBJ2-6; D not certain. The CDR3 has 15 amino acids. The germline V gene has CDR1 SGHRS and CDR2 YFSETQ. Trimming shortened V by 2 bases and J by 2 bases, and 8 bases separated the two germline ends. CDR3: CASSFIFTGANVLTF. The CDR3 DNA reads TGCGCCAGCAGCTTCATCTTTACTGGGGCCAACGTCCTGACTTTC.

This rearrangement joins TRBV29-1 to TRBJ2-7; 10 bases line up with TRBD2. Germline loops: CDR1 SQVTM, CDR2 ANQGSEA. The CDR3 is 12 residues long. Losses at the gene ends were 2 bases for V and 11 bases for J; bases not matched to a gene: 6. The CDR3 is CSVETSGDKKYF. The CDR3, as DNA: TGCAGCGTTGAAACTAGCGGGGATAAAAAGTACTTC.

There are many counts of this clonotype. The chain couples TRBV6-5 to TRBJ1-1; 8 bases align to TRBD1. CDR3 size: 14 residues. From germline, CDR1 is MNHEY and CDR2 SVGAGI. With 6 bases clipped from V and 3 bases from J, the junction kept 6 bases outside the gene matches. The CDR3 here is CASSPMGQDTEAFF. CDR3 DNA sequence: TGTGCCAGCAGCCCAATGGGACAGGACACTGAAGCTTTCTTT.

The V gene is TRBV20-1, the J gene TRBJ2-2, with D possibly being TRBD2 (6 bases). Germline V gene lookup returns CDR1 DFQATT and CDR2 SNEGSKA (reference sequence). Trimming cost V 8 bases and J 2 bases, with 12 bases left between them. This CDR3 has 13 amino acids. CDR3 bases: TGCAGTCCTCGACTAGTCAACACCGGGGAGCTGTTTTTT. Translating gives CSPRLVNTGELFF.

The CDR3 sequence is CASRPDRGRSTNEKLFF. The CDR3 region has the DNA TGTGCCAGCAGACCCGACAGGGGAAGGTCGACTAATGAAAAACTGTTTTTT. This chain connects TRBV6-5 to TRBJ1-4, with 8 nucleotides matching TRBD1. The CDR3 runs to 17 residues. The J segment lost 2 bases and the V segment lost 6 bases, leaving 11 bases of the junction unmatched. The germline V gene encodes CDR1 MNHEY and CDR2 SVGAGI.

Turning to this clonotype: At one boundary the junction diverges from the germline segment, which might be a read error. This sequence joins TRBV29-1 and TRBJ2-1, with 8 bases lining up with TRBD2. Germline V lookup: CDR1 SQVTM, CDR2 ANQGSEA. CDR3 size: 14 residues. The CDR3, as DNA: TGCAGCGTGGAAGCGGGAGTCGCTCCCAATGAGCAGTTCTTC. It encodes CSVEAGVAPNEQFF.